The 16 T cell receptor beta chains presented below share a single source sample, sequenced in a study of identical twins. TCRdb used MiXCR to reprocess the 5' RACE reads, holding one entry per CDR3 protein. The table includes 430,000 or so distinct CDR3 sequences, roughly a quarter detected once. The same data also contributed to another study, on T cells expressing NK-cell markers.

Material: CD4+ T cells sorted from blood. The receptors were gathered from a woman between 18 and 30 years old in good health.

There are a few counts of this clonotype. The V and J genes are TRBV6-1 and TRBJ1-1; tentatively, D is TRBD1 (5 bases). The length of the CDR3 is 14 residues. CDR1 MNHNS and CDR2 SASEGT come from the germline V gene. Trimming cost V 5 bases and J 4 bases, with 14 bases left between them. The CDR3 protein is CASSPGRRGTEAFF. CDR3 coding DNA: TGTGCCAGCAGTCCAGGGCGCCGGGGCACTGAAGCTTTCTTT.

The genes are TRBV5-1 and TRBJ2-5; unclear D gene. V was shortened by 4 bases and J by 5 bases, with 9 bases between the two germline ends. Germline lookup yields CDR1 SGHRS and CDR2 YFSETQ. The CDR3 totals 12 residues. The CDR3 protein is CASSGVLETQYF. As DNA, the CDR3 is TGCGCCAGCAGCGGGGTTTTGGAGACCCAGTACTTC. The variable domain in full, with the rest retrieved from reference TRBV5-1 and TRBJ2-5, is KAGVTQTPRYLIKTRGQQVTLSCSPISGHRSVSWYQQTPGQGLQFLFEYFSETQRNKGNFPGRFSGRQFSNSRSEMNVSTLELGDSALYLCASSGVLETQYFGPGTRLLVL.

The chain has TRBV18 and TRBJ2-2; D gene uncertain. This CDR3 region has 13 residues. The V gene's germline CDR1 is KGHSH and CDR2 LQKENI. The ends were cut back, 3 bases at V and 13 bases at J, with 15 bases in the middle. The CDR3 spells CASSPRAKTRLFF. Here the CDR3 DNA reads TGTGCCAGCTCACCTAGGGCGAAGACGAGGCTGTTTTTT.

The CDR3 DNA is TGTGCCAGCAGTTTAGACAGGAAACGAGCCGAGCAGTACTTC. Amino acid sequence: CASSLDRKRAEQYF. The V and J genes are TRBV12-3 or TRBV12-4 and TRBJ2-7; a possible D gene is TRBD1 (5 bases). V was pared by 1 base and J by 6 bases, with 13 bases between. The CDR3 consists of 14 residues.

The genes are TRBV3-1 and TRBJ1-1, with 7 nucleotides matching TRBD1. Germline values: CDR1 LGHDT, CDR2 YNNKEL (reference sequence). The CDR3 consists of 16 residues. The J segment lost 4 bases and the V segment lost 4 bases, leaving 12 bases of the junction unmatched. CDR3 bases: TGTGCCAGCAGCCGGCCGGGGGGCAGGGGGATCACTGAAGCTTTCTTT. Protein: CASSRPGGRGITEAFF.

There are a few counts of this clonotype. V and J are TRBV12-3 or TRBV12-4 and TRBJ1-1, with a tentative D call TRBD1 (6 bases). Trimming left V 5 bases short and J 10 bases short, with 26 bases between. The CDR3 is made up of 16 amino acids. The CDR3 region is CASSGRRGLSRQSAFF. CDR3 DNA: TGTGCCAGCAGTGGTCGGAGGGGGTTGAGCCGGCAGTCAGCTTTCTTT.

This clonotype was counted at least ten times. The genes are TRBV20-1 and TRBJ2-3, with 8 nucleotides matching TRBD2. The CDR3 covers 14 residues. With 2 bases clipped from V and 1 base from J, the junction kept 2 bases outside the gene matches. Germline V lookup: CDR1 DFQATT, CDR2 SNEGSKA (reference sequence). The CDR3 DNA reads TGCAGTGCTAGACGGGGGGGGGGCACAGATACGCAGTATTTT. Its protein product is CSARRGGGTDTQYF.

V and J are TRBV7-9 and TRBJ1-2, with 8 bases lining up with TRBD1. The length of the CDR3 is 12 residues. CDR1 is SEHNR, CDR2 FQNEAQ, per germline (reference sequence). The junction had 3 bases not matched to a gene; V was cut back by 4 bases and J by 8 bases. This CDR3 reads CASSYDRGGYTF. CDR3 bases: TGTGCCAGCAGCTACGACAGGGGCGGCTACACCTTC. The full variable domain, rest sourced from reference TRBV7-9 and TRBJ1-2, is DTGVSQNPRHKITKRGQNVTFRCDPISEHNRLYWYRQTLGQGPEFLTYFQNEAQLEKSRLLSDRFSAERPKGSFSTLEIQRTEQGDSAMYLCASSYDRGGYTFGSGTRLTVV.

Here the CDR3 DNA reads TGTGCCAGCAGTATCGGGACAGTCGGGTTTCAGCCCCAGCATTTT. Translated: CASSIGTVGFQPQHF. The chain recombines TRBV2 with TRBJ1-5; 7 positions agree with TRBD1. V shed 5 bases, J shed 6 bases, and the junction held 10 bases outside the gene matches. This CDR3 has 15 residues. CDR1 and CDR2 (germline): SNHLY, FYNNEI. Filled out from reference TRBV2 and TRBJ1-5, the complete variable domain reads EPEVTQTPSHQVTQMGQEVILRCVPISNHLYFYWYRQILGQKVEFLVSFYNNEISEKSEIFDDQFSVERPDGSNFTLKIRSTKLEDSAMYFCASSIGTVGFQPQHFGDGTRLSIL.

This clonotype was seen at least ten times. The V and J genes are TRBV11-2 and TRBJ2-7, with 13 bases lining up with TRBD2. The CDR3 covers 15 residues. Per germline, CDR1 SGHAT and CDR2 FQNNGV. V shed 3 bases and J 4 bases; nucleotides not matched to a gene: 3. CDR3 amino acids: CASSLGLAGLYEQYF. The CDR3 region has the DNA TGTGCCAGCAGCTTGGGACTAGCGGGGTTATACGAGCAGTACTTC.

This clonotype was seen a few times. The chain carries TRBV6-1 and TRBJ2-1, with 10 nucleotides matching TRBD2. Losses at the gene ends were 5 bases for V and 9 bases for J; bases not matched to a gene: 4. The CDR3 totals 13 residues. The germline gives CDR1 MNHNS, CDR2 SASEGT. CDR3 sequence reads: CASSSGRAGEQFF. CDR3 in DNA: TGTGCCAGCAGTAGCGGGAGGGCCGGTGAGCAGTTCTTC.

In its sample, this clonotype was seen a few times. The chain joins TRBV3-1 to TRBJ2-2; no clear D. V was cut by 0 bases and J by 7 bases, with 9 bases left in between. This CDR3 is 14 amino acids long. Germline V gene lookup returns CDR1 LGHDT and CDR2 YNNKEL (reference sequence). As DNA, the CDR3 is TGTGCCAGCAGCCAAGATCATAGGATCGGGGAGCTGTTTTTT. Its protein product is CASSQDHRIGELFF.

The rearrangement joins TRBV29-1 to TRBJ1-1; D might be TRBD1 (6 bases). Between the trimmed V and J ends, which lost 6 bases and 2 bases, there was a span of 10 bases. The germline V gene encodes CDR1 SQVTM and CDR2 ANQGSEA. This CDR3 has 12 amino acids. CDR3 nucleotides: TGCAGCGTAAACAGGGTCAACACTGAAGCTTTCTTT. Residues: CSVNRVNTEAFF. The full variable domain, completed using reference TRBV29-1 and TRBJ1-1, is SAVISQKPSRDICQRGTSLTIQCQVDSQVTMMFWYRQQPGQSLTLIATANQGSEATYESGFVIDKFPISRPNLTFSTLTVSNMSPEDSSIYLCSVNRVNTEAFFGQGTRLTVV.

This clonotype occurred a few times. This chain links TRBV6-2 or TRBV6-3 with TRBJ1-6; tentative D call: TRBD1 (5 bases). V was pared by 2 bases and J by 10 bases, with 12 bases between. Germline values: CDR1 MNHEY, CDR2 SVGEGT. CDR3 length equals 14 residues. In DNA form, the CDR3 reads TGTGCCAGCAGTTACGAACATACAGGATCACCCCTCCACTTT. Protein product: CASSYEHTGSPLHF.

Only a few counts were recorded for this clonotype. The chain couples TRBV6-5 to TRBJ1-1; D is uncertain. The CDR3 runs 15 residues. Germline CDR1 MNHEY, CDR2 SVGAGI. The germline V and J ends were trimmed by 2 bases and 8 bases, with 18 bases remaining between them. The CDR3 DNA is TGTGCCAGCAGTTACCGTCGGACGACGGTGTCCGAAGCTTTCTTT. As protein: CASSYRRTTVSEAFF.

This clonotype has just a few counts. The gene calls are TRBV15 and TRBJ2-5; 7 positions agree with TRBD1. This CDR3 has 13 residues. CDR1 and CDR2 (germline): LNHNV, YYDKDF (reference sequence). J was trimmed by 3 bases and V by 5 bases; bases with no gene match: 3. CDR3 residues: CATSLGTEETQYF. CDR3 sequence (DNA): TGTGCCACCAGCCTTGGGACAGAAGAGACCCAGTACTTC.